This TCR beta chain was captured in a study of T cells after yellow fever vaccination. TCRdb passed the 5' RACE reads through MiXCR, listing each CDR3 protein once. The sample has hundreds of thousands of distinct CDR3 sequences; approximately 15% are singletons. Germline-derived CDR1 and CDR2 are SGHTA and FQGNSA. Trimming took off 1 base at V and 0 bases at J, with 10 bases between the two ends. The CDR3 covers 16 residues. A few counts support this clonotype. Its matching antigen is unknown. Study-wide findings and caveats: Primary-vaccination clones mostly resurfaced post-booster (about 95% CD4, about 87% CD8).

V is TRBV7-2 and J is TRBJ1-5; D is unclear. This TCR was recovered from a man aged 25-45 years who received the YFV17D yellow fever vaccine. The material sequenced was PBMCs, taken on the day of the yellow fever booster vaccination. The CDR3 coding sequence is TGTGCCAGCAGCTTAGGCGACGATTATAGCAATCAGCCCCAGCATTTT. Its protein product is CASSLGDDYSNQPQHF.